This TCR beta chain was found in a study of cytomegalovirus exposure and HLA in healthy donors (dated 2017 in TCRdb). As for the study more broadly: An earlier analysis of some 600 of the donors reported about 260 Gb of sequence data and 117 million unique TCR beta sequences obtained from about 179 million T cells. The study aimed to test whether signatures of past pathogen exposure could be identified by cataloging public T cell receptors. Both class I and class II loci were covered by HLA typing, at four-digit resolution. Four to six DR-DQ haplotypes were handled as single units for association and clustering, since linkage in the cohort was strong. In a later analysis, previously published TCR beta repertoires from several hundred donors were re-analyzed and high-resolution HLA genotyping was added so that TCR occurrence patterns could be studied. Among some 410 genotyped donors of the cohort, an average of approximately 200,000 unique TCR beta nucleotide sequences was sequenced per donor, of which about 18% were non-productive. The later analysis used no new phenotypic data to find candidate immune exposures, relying instead on TCR beta sequences and their occurrence across donors. Using immunosequencing, the study profiled T cell repertoires from 640 or so subjects and related those repertoires to cytomegalovirus serostatus. Of the 300 to 400 genotyped donors, about 80% fell in the genetic ancestry cluster associated with self-reported Caucasian donors. High-throughput TCR immunosequencing, statistical association of individual TCRs with disease status, and machine learning were combined to predict cytomegalovirus infection status. Roughly 310 gigabases of sequencing data and 80 million or so unique TCR sequences were included in an early release covering roughly 600 HLA-typed donors. A later genetic analysis used genome-wide SNP genotypes for 398 of the 666 donors, treating that subset as a discovery cohort. All discovery cohort repertoires had been generated using a single sequencing platform. Donor age, sex, ethnicity and CMV serostatus were collected together with the repertoire data. Typing coverage varied by locus: roughly 629-640 donors for A, B, C, DRB1 and DQB1; 500 to 550 for DQA1; around 610 for DPA1; under 490 for DPB1. Besides the first cohort of more than 650 subjects, a separate validation cohort made up of 95 to 150 different subjects was used. An earlier analysis of fewer than 750 of the donors used high-throughput TCR beta sequencing to judge whether each TCR beta V gene segment behaved as functional or pseudogenic. Overall study outcomes, separate from this receptor: In an earlier analysis of a few hundred of the donors, most TCR beta V segments were observed in productive rearrangements about 87% or about 30% of the time, broadly matching IMGT annotations. V-gene and J-gene trimming of TCR beta chains was associated with a missense DCLRE1C variant in a later genetic analysis, and the association was replicated in an independent cohort. In a later analysis, HLA-associated TCR beta chains showed more clonal expansion and lower generation probabilities than non-associated chains that were equally common. A later analysis reported that several top co-occurrence clusters appeared linked to parvovirus B19, influenza, CMV and Epstein-Barr virus. Assigning TCR associations to individual alleles was difficult when HLA alleles, especially DR and DQ, strongly co-occurred. In vitro tests confirmed that a few of the cytomegalovirus-associated TCR beta chains recognize cytomegalovirus antigens. Most CMV-associated TCR beta chains appeared to be HLA-restricted in a later analysis, and the HLA associations seemed to be driven largely by CMV exposure. Compared with the roughly 700-donor mean, donors in an Asian-associated ancestry cluster had fewer N-insertions in productive TCRs, according to a later genetic analysis. Only TCR beta chains were sequenced in this cohort, and the absence of alpha or paired-chain data limited detectable features. The study listed approximately 160 TCR beta chains as associated with cytomegalovirus. Because counts were too low, approximately 18 rarely observed V segments, including chromosome 9 orphons, were excluded from the earlier analysis of 587 of the donors. The classifier was reported to diagnose cytomegalovirus status with high specificity and sensitivity in both the original cohort and the validation cohort. For the cohort, immune exposure information was limited to CMV serostatus. Because HLA typing was missing for some donors at each locus, association tests included only the typed subset. A later analysis found that TCR association rates varied across HLA loci, with DRB1 alleles showing the most associated TCRs and HLA-C alleles the fewest. Some IMGT-functional V segments, including TRBV6-2 and TRBV6-3, could not be distinguished by the 87-base-pair reads and were therefore excluded. The authors suggested that the approach could potentially be generalized to other disease states and immunological phenotypes. A cluster of highly shared sequence variants was judged likely to be a technical artifact of the sequencing pipeline. A further reported finding was that TCR beta sequences accurately predicted the HLA-A and HLA-B alleles for most subjects in the first cohort. Across donors, most TCR sequences were observed very rarely, whereas some public TCRs were present in many individuals. At a false discovery rate of 0.05, a later analysis linked about 16,000 TCR beta sequences to specific HLA alleles. Roughly uniform sequencing depth across donors was assumed in presence/absence analyses, although this assumption may not hold. Correlated functional status among segregating V segments might reflect linkage disequilibrium, but an unknown experimental factor could not be ruled out.

The library was obtained by the immunoSEQ multiplex PCR assay. For the multiplex PCR, a mixture combining 60 forward primers for TCR Vbeta segments and 13 reverse primers for TCR Jbeta segments was used. The CDR3 region of rearranged TCR beta genes was amplified from genomic DNA by a multiplex PCR assay. The Illumina HiSeq System was used to sequence the amplified TCR beta libraries as 87-base-pair reads. For the original study's pipeline: In a later analysis, tens of millions of unique TCR beta chains were counted across the 500 to 850 repertoires, and around 10 million of these chains were shared by at least two donors. To remove PCR and sequencing errors, raw reads were error-corrected and collapsed into unique sequences using a nearest-neighbor algorithm that merged closely related sequences. V, D and J gene segments were assigned by aligning CDR3 sequences to IMGT reference sequences. Each retained sequence needed at least a six-nucleotide match to both a V gene segment and a J gene segment. Rearrangements were classified as productive when the CDR3 lacked stop codons and remained in frame with V and J, and all other rearrangements were classified as non-productive. Following IMGT convention, CDR3 was defined as the stretch from the second conserved V-encoded cysteine to the conserved J-encoded phenylalanine. In an earlier analysis of around 570 of the donors, sequences lacking an unambiguous match to a single V gene segment were excluded. In an earlier analysis of 587 of the donors, a V segment was called functional when productive rearrangements were above 56.7%, and segregating when the standard deviation between donors exceeded 5%. A statistical classification framework was built for diagnosing cytomegalovirus status from the catalog of TCR beta chain sequences. V and J gene assignment, in a later analysis, came from comparing TCR nucleotide sequences with IMGT/GENE-DB human TR gene sequences. A later analysis assigned CDR3 sequences and most-parsimonious VDJ recombination scenarios with the TCRdist pipeline. In a later analysis, every TCR beta chain was defined by the combination of its CDR3 amino acid sequence and its V-gene family, and reads without a unique V-gene family were dropped. As a way to deal with suspected cross-contamination and a sequencing artifact, a later analysis dropped 640 or so nucleotide sequences that were highly shared and had low generation probability. In a later analysis, a clonal expansion index was calculated for each public chain from normalized within-repertoire ranks of inferred template counts. In a later analysis, generation probabilities were computed using a VDJ recombination model fitted to out-of-frame rearrangements, and the results were checked against IGoR. In a later analysis, hypergeometric tests were used to score TCR-TCR, TCR-HLA and TCR-CMV co-occurrence, with a repertoire-size bias correction applied to TCR pairs. In a later analysis, false discovery rates were estimated by permuting HLA or CMV assignments 20 times. In a later analysis, co-occurring TCRs were grouped using DBSCAN, and TCRdist sequence similarity was added for clustering within HLA-allele-positive subsets. Repertoires with fewer than 30,000 or more than 120,000 public chains were left out of co-occurrence clustering, as were about 5 repertoires with anomalous nucleotide sharing. TCRdb took this table from immuneACCESS and kept in-frame rearrangements with V and J called. Such tables lack part of the clones; where checked against another copy, unresolved V genes explain under half of the gap, and the rest is unexplained. V and J calls and clone size follow that table, whereas D and trimming were derived from the DNA. A total of approximately 180,000 clones appear in this sample, 12% of them only once. In total, the top ten clones hold under 10% of the sample.

The cohort was made up of 500 to 800 healthy bone marrow donors. Cohort members were all nominally healthy when sampled, although unrecorded immune exposures were likely present. The donor tested CMV seropositive and was one of the 289 seropositive cohort members. A peripheral blood sample was provided by each donor, and peripheral blood mononuclear cells were used for TCR beta sequencing. The Qiagen DNeasy Blood Extraction Kit was used to extract genomic DNA from the blood cell samples. From the germline V gene, CDR1 is SGHRS and CDR2 is YFSETQ. CDR3 length: 16 amino acids, cysteine to phenylalanine. Solely the CDR3 DNA is kept, with 48 bases framed from the first base. V has 0 bases trimmed and J has 8 bases trimmed; junction bases matching no gene number 7. This clone was observed a few times. Its target antigen remains unknown. One base away there is no much larger clone; base qualities are not given.

The TCR was taken from a man between 45 and 60 years old in good health and CMV-seropositive. The sequenced sample was PBMCs. Recombination linked TRBV5-1 to TRBJ1-6; TRBD1 lines up with 8 middle nucleotides. CDR3 sequence: CASSLGGQGPHSPLHF. In nucleotides, the sequence is TGCGCCAGCAGCTTGGGAGGACAGGGTCCCCATTCACCCCTCCACTTT.